Presented here are 11 T cell receptor beta chains from one specimen sequenced in a study of blood T cell repertoires in COVID-19. The data were produced by immunoSEQ multiplex PCR, yet TCRdb's version contains in-frame clones alone and is incomplete. The sample lists roughly 250,000 clones; 65% to 85% were seen once. The sequencing input was peripheral blood. The source of these receptors is a person aged 65 to 79 with COVID-19, enrolled during active disease.

The V and J genes are TRBV24-1 and TRBJ2-3, with a weak D call TRBD2 (6 bases). Germline lookup yields CDR1 KGHDR and CDR2 SFDVKD. There are 14 residues in the CDR3. The V end lost 6 bases, the J end lost 6 bases, and 15 bases lay between the germline ends. For the CDR3, the DNA is TGTGCCACCAGTACCCGGGACTCTTTGGATACGCAGTATTTT. Translated: CATSTRDSLDTQYF.

This chain links TRBV7-8 with TRBJ1-6; TRBD1 is a possible D gene (6 bases). V was shortened by 4 bases and J by 9 bases, with 10 bases between the two germline ends. The CDR3 sequence is 13 residues long. In germline, CDR1 is SGHVS, CDR2 FQNEAQ. The CDR3, as DNA: TGTGCCAGCAGCTCCACAGGGATTTCACCCCTCCACTTT. Translated, it gives CASSSTGISPLHF.

In its sample, this clone was seen once. This chain connects TRBV9 to TRBJ2-6; the match to TRBD1 covers 8 bases. Germline V gene data show CDR1 as SGDLS and CDR2 as YYNGEE. The CDR3 extends over 19 amino acids. Trimming at V came to 0 bases and at J to 0 bases, leaving 8 bases not matched to a gene. CDR3 DNA: TGTGCCAGCAGCGTAGGCCACACAGGACAGGGCTCTGGGGCCAACGTCCTGACTTTC. Its protein is CASSVGHTGQGSGANVLTF. Full variable domain (outside the CDR3, taken from reference TRBV9 and TRBJ2-6): DSGVTQTPKHLITATGQRVTLRCSPRSGDLSVYWYQQSLDQGLQFLIQYYNGEERAKGNILERFSAQQFPDLHSELNLSSLELGDSALYFCASSVGHTGQGSGANVLTFGAGSRLTVL.

The V and J genes are TRBV7-3 and TRBJ1-6; no clear D. The CDR3 consists of 13 residues. Trimming pared 5 bases from V and 6 bases from J, leaving 8 bases between. Germline CDR1 and CDR2: SGHTA and FQGTGA. CDR3 sequence: CASSVYVNSPLHF. The DNA for the CDR3 is TGTGCCAGCAGCGTTTATGTTAATTCACCCCTCCACTTT. Complete variable domain (other parts from reference TRBV7-3 and TRBJ1-6): GAGVSQTPSNKVTEKGKYVELRCDPISGHTALYWYRQSLGQGPEFLIYFQGTGAADDSGLPNDRFFAVRPEGSVSTLKIQRTERGDSAVYLCASSVYVNSPLHFGNGTRLTVT.

The rearrangement uses TRBV14 and TRBJ2-7; D not certain. In germline, CDR1 is SGHDN, CDR2 FVKESK. This CDR3 is 14 amino acids long. V lost 0 bases, J lost 3 bases, and 9 bases lay in between. This CDR3 is CASSQDSNVYEQYF. In DNA, the CDR3 is TGTGCCAGCAGCCAAGATTCCAATGTCTACGAGCAGTACTTC.

In DNA form, the CDR3 reads TGTGCCAGCTCACCACAAGTATTCGAACAGCCTGGAAACACCATATATTTT. Protein: CASSPQVFEQPGNTIYF. The J gene is TRBJ1-3, the V gene TRBV18; no reliable D call. The CDR3 covers 17 residues. V was cut by 1 base and J by 2 bases, with 15 bases left in between. Per germline, CDR1 KGHSH and CDR2 LQKENI.

The gene calls are TRBV6-6 and TRBJ1-1, with D possibly TRBD1 on 6 matching bases. Germline values: CDR1 MNHNY, CDR2 SVGAGI (reference sequence). The CDR3 contains 13 residues. Trimming took 7 bases from V and 1 from J, leaving 10 bases between them. The CDR3 sequence: CASTLQGNTEAFF. Written as DNA, the CDR3 is TGTGCCAGCACCCTACAGGGGAACACTGAAGCTTTCTTT.

This chain joins TRBV18 and TRBJ2-5; D perhaps matches TRBD1 (5 bases). The CDR3 spans 14 residues. The V end lost 5 bases, the J end lost 4 bases, and 14 bases lay between the germline ends. Germline V CDR1 and CDR2: KGHSH, LQKENI. The CDR3 loop is CASSSTQGGETQYF. CDR3 DNA sequence: TGTGCCAGCTCATCCACCCAGGGTGGAGAGACCCAGTACTTC.

The chain employs TRBV10-1 and TRBJ2-7, with a tentative D call TRBD2 (5 bases). Germline V CDR1 and CDR2: WNHNN, SYGVQD (reference sequence). This CDR3 contains 15 residues. Trimming cost V 3 bases and J 9 bases, with 21 bases left between them. The CDR3 nucleotides read TGCGCCAGCAGTGAATCCGGACTTACAAATACCGGGCAGTACTTC. Amino acid sequence: CASSESGLTNTGQYF.

V gene TRBV5-1 combines with J gene TRBJ2-7; D gene unclear. Germline V gene sequence: CDR1 SGHRS, CDR2 YFSETQ. The CDR3 length is 18 residues. With 6 bases removed from V and 0 bases from J, the gap between germline ends came to 25 bases. The CDR3 bases are TGCGCCAGCAATGTTCATGGTTTGGTCGCTCTAAGCTCCTACGAGCAGTACTTC. Amino acids: CASNVHGLVALSSYEQYF.

The sample holds one count of this clone. The chain uses TRBV7-8 and TRBJ1-1; TRBD1 aligns across 8 bases. CDR1 is SGHVS, CDR2 FQNEAQ, per germline. This CDR3 contains 14 residues. V was clipped by 5 bases and J by 1 base; unmatched bases: 3. For the CDR3, the DNA is TGTGCCAGCAGCCCGGACAGGGAGAACACTGAAGCTTTCTTT. It translates to CASSPDRENTEAFF.